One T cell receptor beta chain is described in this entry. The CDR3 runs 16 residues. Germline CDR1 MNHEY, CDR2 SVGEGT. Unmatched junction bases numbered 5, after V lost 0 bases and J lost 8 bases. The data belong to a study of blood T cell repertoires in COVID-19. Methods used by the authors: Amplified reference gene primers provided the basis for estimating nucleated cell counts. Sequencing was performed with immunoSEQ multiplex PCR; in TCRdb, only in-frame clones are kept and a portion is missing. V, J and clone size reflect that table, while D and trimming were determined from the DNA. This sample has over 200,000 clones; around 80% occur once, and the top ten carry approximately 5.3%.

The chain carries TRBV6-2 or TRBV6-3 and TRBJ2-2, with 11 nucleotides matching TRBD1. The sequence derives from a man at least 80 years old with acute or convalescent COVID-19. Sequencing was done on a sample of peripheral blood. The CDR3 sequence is CASSYSRTGGVGELFF. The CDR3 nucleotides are TGTGCCAGCAGTTACTCTCGGACAGGGGGCGTGGGGGAGCTGTTTTTT.